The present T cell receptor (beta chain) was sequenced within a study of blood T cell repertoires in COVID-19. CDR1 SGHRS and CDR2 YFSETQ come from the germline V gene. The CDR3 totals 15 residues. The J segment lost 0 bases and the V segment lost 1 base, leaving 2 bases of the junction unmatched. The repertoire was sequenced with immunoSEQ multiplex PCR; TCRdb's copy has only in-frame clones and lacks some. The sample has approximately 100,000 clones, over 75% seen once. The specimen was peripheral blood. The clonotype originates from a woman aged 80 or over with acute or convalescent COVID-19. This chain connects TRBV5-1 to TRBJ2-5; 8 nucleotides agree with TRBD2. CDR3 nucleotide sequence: TGCGCCAGCAGCTTGATGCGGGGGGACCAAGAGACCCAGTACTTC. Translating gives CASSLMRGDQETQYF.